Shown below are 14 T cell receptor beta chains from a single sample sequenced in a study of T cell responses to AZD1222 COVID-19 vaccine. This table comes from immunoSEQ multiplex PCR, and its TCRdb copy is limited to in-frame clones, with some not included. The sample holds 75,000 to 95,000 clones, around 88% seen once. The sequencing used peripheral blood, collected 28 days after the second dose of the MenACWY control vaccine. The receptors derive from an adult who received the MenACWY meningococcal vaccine as a control.

The chain has TRBV19 and TRBJ1-5, with no clear D. Germline V lookup: CDR1 LNHDA, CDR2 SQIVND (reference sequence). Trimming removed 3 bases from V and 12 bases from J, with 12 bases in between. This CDR3 is 12 amino acids long. DNA of the CDR3: TGTGCCAGTAGTATGGGAAGGGATCTCCAGCATTTT. The encoded protein is CASSMGRDLQHF.

The chain recombines TRBV30 with TRBJ2-5; TRBD1 aligns across 8 bases. Per germline, CDR1 GTSNPN and CDR2 SVGIG (reference sequence). J gave up 0 bases and V 5 bases, and 5 bases lay outside the gene matches. The CDR3 runs 14 residues. CDR3 bases: TGTGCCTGGGGACAGGGAGGAGACCAAGAGACCCAGTACTTC. Its protein product is CAWGQGGDQETQYF.

This clone was counted a single time. The rearrangement joins TRBV4-2 to TRBJ1-2; a weak D match, TRBD1 (6 bases). CDR1 is LGHNA and CDR2 is YNFKEQ in the germline V gene. This CDR3 spans 14 amino acids. V lost 0 bases to trimming and J lost 4 bases, with 9 bases between them. The CDR3 nucleotides read TGTGCCAGCAGCCAAGATGGGGGCCTCTATGGCTACACCTTC. This sequence encodes CASSQDGGLYGYTF.

The chain uses TRBV30 and TRBJ1-1, with TRBD1 as a possible D gene (5 bases). Germline loops: CDR1 GTSNPN, CDR2 SVGIG (reference sequence). CDR3 length equals 13 residues. Between the trimmed V and J ends, which lost 3 bases and 1 base, there was a span of 9 bases. CDR3 DNA: TGTGCCTGGAGGACGGGGACGAACACTGAAGCTTTCTTT. Translating gives CAWRTGTNTEAFF.

The V and J genes are TRBV2 and TRBJ2-5, with D uncertain. The CDR3 has 13 amino acids. The germline gives CDR1 SNHLY, CDR2 FYNNEI. Trimming removed 5 bases from V and 3 bases from J, with 10 bases in between. The CDR3, as DNA: TGTGCCAGCAGTCAAGACGGAAAAGAGACCCAGTACTTC. Amino acids: CASSQDGKETQYF.

V gene TRBV7-9 combines with J gene TRBJ2-3, with D unclear. The CDR3 runs to 13 residues. Germline V CDR1 and CDR2: SEHNR, FQNEAQ (reference sequence). V gave up 0 bases and J gave up 4 bases, with 5 bases separating them. CDR3 protein: CASSLARSDTQYF. The CDR3 region has the DNA TGTGCCAGCAGCTTAGCGCGCTCAGATACGCAGTATTTT.

The CDR3 here is CASSDPGPNQPQHF. CDR3 bases: TGTGCCAGCAGTGATCCGGGGCCTAATCAGCCCCAGCATTTT. The chain couples TRBV25-1 to TRBJ1-5, with TRBD1 as a possible D gene (5 bases). The CDR3 has 14 residues. V was cut by 3 bases and J by 4 bases, with 10 bases left in between. Germline V lookup: CDR1 MGHDK, CDR2 SYGVNS.

V gene TRBV5-1 combines with J gene TRBJ2-5; weak D call: TRBD1 (5 bases). Germline V gene lookup returns CDR1 SGHRS and CDR2 YFSETQ. This CDR3 is 13 amino acids long. The germline V and J ends were trimmed by 9 bases and 4 bases, with 16 bases remaining between them. CDR3 DNA sequence: TGCGCCACAAGCCAGGGCCAGCGAGAGACCCAGTACTTC. As protein: CATSQGQRETQYF.

The chain carries TRBV19 and TRBJ2-2, with 8 bases that match TRBD2. Germline CDR1 is LNHDA and CDR2 is SQIVND (reference sequence). J lost 4 bases, V lost 5 bases, and 3 bases had no gene match. The CDR3 extends over 14 amino acids. This CDR3 is CASSSSGSTGELFF. The CDR3 DNA reads TGTGCCAGTAGTTCTAGCGGGTCCACCGGGGAGCTGTTTTTT.

This clone was counted a single time. The chain has TRBV15 and TRBJ1-5, with 7 bases matching TRBD1. The CDR3 is 15 amino acids. From germline, CDR1 is LNHNV and CDR2 YYDKDF (reference sequence). Germline trimming cut 7 bases from V and 0 bases from J; bases unmatched to any gene: 6. The CDR3 DNA reads as TGTGCCACCAAAGGGGGCAGAGCTAGCAATCAGCCCCAGCATTTT. Translating it yields CATKGGRASNQPQHF.

V is TRBV7-2 and J is TRBJ2-3; D might be TRBD2 (5 bases). The germline V gene has CDR1 SGHTA and CDR2 FQGNSA. The CDR3 consists of 15 residues. Trimming removed 1 base from V and 5 bases from J, with 13 bases in between. The CDR3 region has the DNA TGTGCCAGCAGCTTAGGTTCCGGGGTGGGAGATACGCAGTATTTT. It codes for CASSLGSGVGDTQYF.

The chain combines TRBV7-9 with TRBJ1-5; 7 positions agree with TRBD1. Trimming took 4 bases from V and 9 from J; bases not matched to a gene: 9. Germline loops: CDR1 SEHNR, CDR2 FQNEAQ (reference sequence). The CDR3 runs to 14 residues. The CDR3 spells CASSYGTASLPQHF. The CDR3 nucleotides are TGTGCCAGCAGCTACGGGACAGCGAGCTTGCCCCAGCATTTT.

The V gene is TRBV7-2, the J gene TRBJ1-3, with D possibly being TRBD1 (6 bases). The V end was cut by 5 bases, the J end by 1 base, with 12 bases between. The length of the CDR3 is 15 residues. Germline loops: CDR1 SGHTA, CDR2 FQGNSA. The CDR3 nucleotides read TGTGCCAGCAGCCAGGACAGTAGTTCTGGAAACACCATATATTTT. Its protein is CASSQDSSSGNTIYF. The full variable domain, with the rest looked up from reference TRBV7-2 and TRBJ1-3, is GAGVSQSPSNKVTEKGKDVELRCDPISGHTALYWYRQSLGQGLEFLIYFQGNSAPDKSGLPSDRFSAERTGGSVSTLTIQRTQQEDSAVYLCASSQDSSSGNTIYFGEGSWLTVV.

This chain connects TRBV7-8 to TRBJ1-5, with 11 bases lining up with TRBD1. The CDR3 is made up of 15 amino acids. The V gene end was trimmed by 5 bases and the J gene end by 4 bases; junction bases not matched to a gene: 4. Germline V gene sequence: CDR1 SGHVS, CDR2 FQNEAQ. CDR3 coding DNA: TGTGCCAGCAGCCTCGGGACAGGGGGAAATCAGCCCCAGCATTTT. Encoded protein: CASSLGTGGNQPQHF.